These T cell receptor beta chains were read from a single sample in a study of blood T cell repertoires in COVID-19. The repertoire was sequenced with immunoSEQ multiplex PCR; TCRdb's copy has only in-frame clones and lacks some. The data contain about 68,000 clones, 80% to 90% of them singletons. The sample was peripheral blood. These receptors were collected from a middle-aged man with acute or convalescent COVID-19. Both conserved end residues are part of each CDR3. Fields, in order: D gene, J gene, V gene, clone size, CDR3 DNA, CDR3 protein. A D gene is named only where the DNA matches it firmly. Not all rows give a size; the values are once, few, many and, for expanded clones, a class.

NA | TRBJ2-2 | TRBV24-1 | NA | TGTGCCACCAGTTTAGCGGTCACCGGGGAGCTGTTTTTT | CATSLAVTGELFF
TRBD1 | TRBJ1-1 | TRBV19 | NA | TGTGCCAGTAGTTCGGACAGGGAGAACACTGAAGCTTTCTTT | CASSSDRENTEAFF
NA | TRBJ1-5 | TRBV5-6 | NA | TGTGCCAGCAGCTTCGGGGTTAGCAATCAGCCCCAGCATTTT | CASSFGVSNQPQHF
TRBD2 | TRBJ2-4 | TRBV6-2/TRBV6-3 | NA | TGTGCCAGCAGTCTCAGCGGGAGGGCTAACATTCAGTACTTC | CASSLSGRANIQYF
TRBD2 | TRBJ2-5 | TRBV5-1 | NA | TGCGCCAGCAGCTTGGTGCAGGGGACTAGCTTTGGGGAGACCCAGTACTTC | CASSLVQGTSFGETQYF
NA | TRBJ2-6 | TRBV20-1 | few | TGCAGTGCTAGTCTTCCTGGGGCCAACGTCCTGACTTTC | CSASLPGANVLTF
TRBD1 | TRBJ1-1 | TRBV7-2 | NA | TGTGCCAGCAGCTTAGTGGCAGGGGGGATGAACACTGAAGCTTTCTTT | CASSLVAGGMNTEAFF
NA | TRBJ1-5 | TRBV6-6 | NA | TGTGCCAGCAGTAACGTAGCCGAGCGGAGCCGTCAGCCCCAGCATTTT | CASSNVAERSRQPQHF
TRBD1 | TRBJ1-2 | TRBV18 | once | TGTGCCAGCTCACCATACAGGGGATATTATGGCTACACCTTC | CASSPYRGYYGYTF
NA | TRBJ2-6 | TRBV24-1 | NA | TGTGCCACCAGTGATTACCGGGACACTGGGGCCAACGTCCTGACTTTC | CATSDYRDTGANVLTF
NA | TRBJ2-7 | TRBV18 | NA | TGTGCCAGCTCACCGGAGACCTACGAGCAGTACTTC | CASSPETYEQYF
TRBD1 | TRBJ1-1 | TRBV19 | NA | TGTGCCAGTAGTATCAGGACAGGGGTGAACACTGAAGCTTTCTTT | CASSIRTGVNTEAFF
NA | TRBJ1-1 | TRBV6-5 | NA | TGTGCCAGCAGTTACACAGCGAACACTGAAGCTTTCTTT | CASSYTANTEAFF
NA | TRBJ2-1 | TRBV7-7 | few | TGTGCCAGCAGCTTAGCGGCAGGCTCCTACAATGAGCAGTTCTTC | CASSLAAGSYNEQFF
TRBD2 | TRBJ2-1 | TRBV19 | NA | TGTGCCAGTAGTATAACCAGCGGGAGGGCCGTCTCCTACAATGAGCAGTTCTTC | CASSITSGRAVSYNEQFF
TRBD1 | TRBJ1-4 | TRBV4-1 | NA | TGCGCCAGCAGCCAGATTGACAGGGGAATAGGGAATGAAAAACTGTTTTTT | CASSQIDRGIGNEKLFF
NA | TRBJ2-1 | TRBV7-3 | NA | TGTGCCAGCAGCTTAACAGGGCCGGGGTTGAACAATGAGCAGTTCTTC | CASSLTGPGLNNEQFF
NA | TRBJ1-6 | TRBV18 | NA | TGTGCCAGCTCACCACTGGCGGGGGAAAGGAATAATTCACCCCTCCACTTT | CASSPLAGERNNSPLHF
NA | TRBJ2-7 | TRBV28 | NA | TGTGCCAGCAGTCCGGACAGAAGGTACGAGCAGTACTTC | CASSPDRRYEQYF
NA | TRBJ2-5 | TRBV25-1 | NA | TGTGCCAGCAGTCACAGGGTGTACCAAGAGACCCAGTACTTC | CASSHRVYQETQYF
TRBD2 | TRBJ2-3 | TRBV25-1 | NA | TGTGCCAGCACGACCCTAGCGGATAGCACAGATACGCAGTATTTT | CASTTLADSTDTQYF
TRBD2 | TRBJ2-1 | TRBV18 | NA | TGTGCCAGCTCCCGCACTAGCGGGAGAGGTAATGAGCAGTTCTTC | CASSRTSGRGNEQFF
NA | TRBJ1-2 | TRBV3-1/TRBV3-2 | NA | TGTGCCAGCAGCCAAGTATTTTATCAGGGATTGGGCGGCTACACCTTC | CASSQVFYQGLGGYTF
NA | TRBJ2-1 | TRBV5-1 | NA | TGCGCCAGCAGCCCCCTTTCGAATGAGCAGTTCTTC | CASSPLSNEQFF
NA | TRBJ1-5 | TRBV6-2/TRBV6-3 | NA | TGTGCCAGCAGTTACGAAGGGGCTAGCAATCAGCCCCAGCATTTT | CASSYEGASNQPQHF
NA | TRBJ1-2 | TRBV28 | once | TGTGCCAGCAGCCCCCCCGGTTCACAGACAGCCTATGGCTACACCTTC | CASSPPGSQTAYGYTF
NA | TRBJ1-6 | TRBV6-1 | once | TGTGCCAGCAGTGACCCGGGTTCACCCCTCCACTTT | CASSDPGSPLHF
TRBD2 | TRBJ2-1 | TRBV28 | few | TGTGCCAGCAGTTTATCGTCCGGGGGGTTCTACAATGAGCAGTTCTTC | CASSLSSGGFYNEQFF
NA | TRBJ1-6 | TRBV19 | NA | TGTGCCAGTAAGACAGCCAATTTGAATTCACCCCTCCACTTT | CASKTANLNSPLHF
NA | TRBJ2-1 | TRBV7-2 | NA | TGTGCCAGCACAGAACCGGGGTTTTTTTACAATGAGCAGTTCTTC | CASTEPGFFYNEQFF
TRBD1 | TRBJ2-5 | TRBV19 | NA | TGTGCCAGTAGTCCCTGGGACAGGGGTGAAGAGACCCAGTACTTC | CASSPWDRGEETQYF
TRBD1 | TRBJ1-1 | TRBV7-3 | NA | TGTGCCAGCAGCCTAAGGGCGGGCGGGACAGTGAACACTGAAGCTTTCTTT | CASSLRAGGTVNTEAFF
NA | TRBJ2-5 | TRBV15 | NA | TGTGCCACCAGCAGGGCAGGGTACGGCCAAGAGACCCAGTACTTC | CATSRAGYGQETQYF
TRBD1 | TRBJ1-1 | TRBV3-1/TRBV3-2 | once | TGTGCCAGCAGCCATCACCTAGGCATCGGGACAGGGAAGACTGAAGCTTTCTTT | CASSHHLGIGTGKTEAFF
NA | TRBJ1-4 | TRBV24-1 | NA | TGTGCCACCAGTGATTCGACACCTGAGGGAGAAAAACTGTTTTTT | CATSDSTPEGEKLFF
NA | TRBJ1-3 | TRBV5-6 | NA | TGTGCCAGCAGCTTGTATTCTGGAAACACCATATATTTT | CASSLYSGNTIYF
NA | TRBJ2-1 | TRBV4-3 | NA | TGCGCCAGCAGCCAAGAGGGCGGGATAAATGAGCAGTTCTTC | CASSQEGGINEQFF
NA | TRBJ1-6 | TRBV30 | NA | TGTGCCTGGAGGGAGGGCAGTCCAAATTCACCCCTCCACTTT | CAWREGSPNSPLHF
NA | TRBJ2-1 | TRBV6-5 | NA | TGTGCCAGCAGTTACGTGGACTCAGCATACAATGAGCAGTTCTTC | CASSYVDSAYNEQFF
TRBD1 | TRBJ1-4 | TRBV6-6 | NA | TGTGCCAGCAGTTACTCGCGGTCAGGGGGCTACGAAAAACTGTTTTTT | CASSYSRSGGYEKLFF
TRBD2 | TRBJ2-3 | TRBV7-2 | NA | TGTGCCAGCGGGACTAGCGGGAACACAGATACGCAGTATTTT | CASGTSGNTDTQYF
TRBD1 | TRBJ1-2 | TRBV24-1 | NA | TGTGCCACCAGTGACCCGGGACAGGTCCGGGGCTACACCTTC | CATSDPGQVRGYTF
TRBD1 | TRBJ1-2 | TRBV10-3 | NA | TGTGCCATCAGGCAGGGACAGGGTGACTATGGCTACACCTTC | CAIRQGQGDYGYTF